A single sample is the source of the 6 T cell receptor beta chains below, sequenced in a study of cytomegalovirus exposure and HLA in healthy donors. Vbeta (60) and Jbeta (13) primers were used in the PCR. Profiling relied on immunoSEQ multiplex PCR, and the TCRdb table lists in-frame clones only, not all of them. Of about 110,000 clones listed, over 15% were seen once; the top ten hold 1.9%. Material: PBMCs. The receptors were sampled from a woman aged 18-30 years in good health and CMV-seronegative.

The rearrangement links TRBV28 to TRBJ2-1; the D gene is possibly TRBD1 (7 bases). The CDR3 is 19 amino acids. The V and J ends lost 6 bases and 5 bases respectively, with 29 bases between them. Germline V gene lookup returns CDR1 MDHEN and CDR2 SYDVKM. CDR3 protein: CASRRAFRTGRPGDNEQFF. The CDR3 DNA is TGTGCCAGCAGACGCGCCTTTCGGACAGGACGTCCGGGGGACAATGAGCAGTTCTTC.

This chain uses TRBV27 with TRBJ1-4; D is perhaps TRBD1 (6 bases). Between the trimmed V and J ends, which lost 5 bases and 8 bases, there was a span of 21 bases. This CDR3 is 16 amino acids long. Germline-derived CDR1 and CDR2 are MNHEY and SMNVEV (reference sequence). The CDR3 protein is CASSPRGRGNREKLFF. CDR3 bases: TGTGCCAGCAGTCCCCGGGGGCGGGGGAATAGGGAAAAACTGTTTTTT.

CDR3 in amino acids: CASSLGQTLTNEKLFF. Written as DNA, the CDR3 is TGTGCCAGCAGCTTAGGACAGACGCTAACTAATGAAAAACTGTTTTTT. The genes are TRBV5-6 and TRBJ1-4; D is perhaps TRBD1 (6 bases). Trimming left V 2 bases short and J 1 base short, with 12 bases between. CDR3 length: 16 amino acids. The germline gives CDR1 SGHDT, CDR2 YYEEEE.

Comments on this clone: The same CDR3 can be traced to other DNA sequences in this sample. The rearrangement joins TRBV5-1 to TRBJ2-5; 11 nucleotides agree with TRBD1. This CDR3 has 15 amino acids. Trimming took 3 bases from V and 2 from J; bases not matched to a gene: 3. From germline, CDR1 is SGHRS and CDR2 YFSETQ. CDR3 DNA sequence: TGCGCCAGCAGCTCCGGGGACAGGGGGCAAGAGACCCAGTACTTC. This gives the protein CASSSGDRGQETQYF.

The chain combines TRBV7-8 with TRBJ1-2, with 7 bases matching TRBD1. The V gene end was trimmed by 5 bases and the J gene end by 6 bases; junction bases not matched to a gene: 9. The CDR3 is 14 amino acids. Per germline, CDR1 SGHVS and CDR2 FQNEAQ. The DNA of the CDR3 is TGTGCCAGCAGCCCAAAGACAGGGTCGGATGGCTACACCTTC. This gives the protein CASSPKTGSDGYTF.

This clone was counted between two and nine times. The chain is built from TRBV27 and TRBJ2-3; unclear D gene. V shed 1 base and J shed 1 base, with 15 bases lying between them. CDR3 length: 17 amino acids. Per the germline V gene, CDR1 is MNHEY and CDR2 is SMNVEV (reference sequence). DNA of the CDR3: TGTGCCAGCAGTTTATTTCTAATGAAGCAGGGCACAGATACGCAGTATTTT. Amino acids: CASSLFLMKQGTDTQYF.